This passage covers 2 T cell receptor beta chains from one sample sequenced in a study of blood T cell repertoires in COVID-19. The repertoire was sequenced with immunoSEQ multiplex PCR; TCRdb's copy has only in-frame clones and lacks some. The sample consists of 150,000 or so clones, more than 85% of them appearing once. What was sequenced was peripheral blood. The receptors derive from a man between 18 and 29 years old with acute or convalescent COVID-19.

The DNA for the CDR3 is TGTGCCAGCAGCCAGGGGACAGCCGGTTTCTTT. This translates into CASSQGTAGFF. The rearrangement links TRBV3-1 (or the pseudogene TRBV3-2) to TRBJ1-1; TRBD1 aligns across 7 bases. The CDR3 extends over 11 amino acids. V trimming: 3 bases; J trimming: 13 bases; junction bases outside the gene matches: 5. Germline V lookup: CDR1 LGHDT, CDR2 YNNKEL (reference sequence).

The chain combines TRBV18 with TRBJ1-3, with D unclear. The V and J ends lost 2 bases and 0 bases respectively, with 8 bases between them. This CDR3 is 15 amino acids long. CDR1 is KGHSH, CDR2 LQKENI, per germline. The CDR3 nucleotides are TGTGCCAGCTCACCAACGGGTAGCTCTGGAAACACCATATATTTT. Protein sequence: CASSPTGSSGNTIYF.